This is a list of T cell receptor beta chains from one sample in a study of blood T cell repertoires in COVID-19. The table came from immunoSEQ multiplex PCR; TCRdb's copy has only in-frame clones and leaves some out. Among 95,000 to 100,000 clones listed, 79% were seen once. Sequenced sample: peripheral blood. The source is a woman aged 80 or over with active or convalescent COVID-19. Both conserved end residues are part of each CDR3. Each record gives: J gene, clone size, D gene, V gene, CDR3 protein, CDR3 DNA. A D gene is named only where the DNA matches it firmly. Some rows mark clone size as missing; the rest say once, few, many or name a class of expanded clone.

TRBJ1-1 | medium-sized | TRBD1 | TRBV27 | CARGFEMRGPEAFF | TGTGCCCGGGGATTCGAAATGAGGGGGCCTGAAGCTTTCTTT
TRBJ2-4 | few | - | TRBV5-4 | CASSAPSGAKNIQYF | TGTGCCAGCAGCGCTCCTTCAGGGGCCAAAAACATTCAGTACTTC
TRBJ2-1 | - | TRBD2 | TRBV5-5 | CASSGQGLAGYNEQFF | TGTGCCAGCAGCGGACAGGGACTAGCGGGGTACAATGAGCAGTTCTTC
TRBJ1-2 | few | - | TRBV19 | CASSLGSTGYGYTF | TGTGCCAGTAGTCTTGGCTCGACGGGCTATGGCTACACCTTC
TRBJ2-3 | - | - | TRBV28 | CASSFLGGTSTDTQYF | TGTGCCAGCAGTTTTCTGGGGGGAACTAGCACAGATACGCAGTATTTT
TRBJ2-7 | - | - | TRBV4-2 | CASSQEADSYEQYF | TGTGCCAGCAGCCAAGAGGCAGATTCCTACGAGCAGTACTTC
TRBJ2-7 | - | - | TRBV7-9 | CASTSGTYEQYF | TGTGCCAGCACCTCCGGGACCTACGAGCAGTACTTC
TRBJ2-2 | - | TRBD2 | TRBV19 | CASVLAGGSGELFF | TGTGCCAGTGTCCTAGCGGGAGGATCGGGGGAGCTGTTTTTT
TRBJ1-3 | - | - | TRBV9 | CASSVGAITSGNTIYF | TGTGCCAGCAGCGTAGGAGCAATCACCTCTGGAAACACCATATATTTT
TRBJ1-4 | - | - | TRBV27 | CASSGVATNEKLFF | TGTGCCAGCAGCGGGGTTGCAACTAATGAAAAACTGTTTTTT
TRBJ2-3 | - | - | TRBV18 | CASSPNLNPSTNRDTQYF | TGTGCCAGCTCACCAAACCTCAACCCGTCTACCAACCGAGATACGCAGTATTTT
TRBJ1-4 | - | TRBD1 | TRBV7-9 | CASSSGTGGREKLFF | TGTGCCAGCAGCTCCGGGACAGGGGGCCGCGAAAAACTGTTTTTT
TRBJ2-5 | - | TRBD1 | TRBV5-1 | CASSWQGDQETQYF | TGCGCCAGCAGCTGGCAGGGGGACCAAGAGACCCAGTACTTC
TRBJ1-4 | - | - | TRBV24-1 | CATSDSAEEKLFF | TGTGCCACCAGTGATAGTGCCGAGGAAAAACTGTTTTTT
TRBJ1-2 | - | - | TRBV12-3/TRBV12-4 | CASSFGLREGYTF | TGTGCCAGCAGTTTTGGACTTCGTGAGGGCTACACCTTC
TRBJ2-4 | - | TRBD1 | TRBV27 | CASGPVTGGTAKNIQYF | TGTGCCAGCGGTCCAGTGACAGGGGGTACGGCCAAAAACATTCAGTACTTC
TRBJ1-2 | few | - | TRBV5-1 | CASSLDRGGYTF | TGCGCCAGCAGCTTGGATCGGGGTGGCTACACCTTC
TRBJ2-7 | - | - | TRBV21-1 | CASSKAFMARCEQYF | TGTGCCAGCAGCAAAGCTTTTATGGCTAGATGCGAGCAGTACTTC
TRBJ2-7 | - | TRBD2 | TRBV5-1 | CASSGGLAGEGYEQYF | TGTGCCAGCAGCGGCGGACTAGCGGGAGAAGGCTACGAGCAGTACTTC
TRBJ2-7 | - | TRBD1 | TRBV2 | CASGGTGSYEQYF | TGTGCCAGCGGGGGGACAGGAAGCTACGAGCAGTACTTC
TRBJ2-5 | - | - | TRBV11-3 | CASSRGTQETQYF | TGTGCCAGCAGCAGAGGCACCCAAGAGACCCAGTACTTC
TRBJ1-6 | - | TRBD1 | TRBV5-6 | CASRPDRGHNSPLHF | TGTGCCAGCAGACCTGACAGGGGGCATAATTCACCCCTCCACTTT
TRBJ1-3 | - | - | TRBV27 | CASSLGGGFGNTIYF | TGTGCCAGCAGTTTAGGTGGGGGGTTTGGAAACACCATATATTTT
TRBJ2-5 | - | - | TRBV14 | CASSLRRGVETQYF | TGTGCCAGCAGCCTAAGAAGGGGCGTAGAGACCCAGTACTTC
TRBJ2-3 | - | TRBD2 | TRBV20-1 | CSASEWLAGSTDTQYF | TGCAGTGCTAGTGAGTGGCTAGCGGGATCAACAGATACGCAGTATTTT
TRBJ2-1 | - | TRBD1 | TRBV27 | CASSSDRGPYNEQFF | TGTGCCAGCAGTTCCGACAGGGGACCCTACAATGAGCAGTTCTTC
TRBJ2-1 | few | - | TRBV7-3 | CASSLMSNSDEQFF | TGTGCCAGCAGCTTAATGTCTAATTCGGATGAGCAGTTCTTC
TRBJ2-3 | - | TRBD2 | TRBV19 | CASSIRLAGRTDTQYF | TGTGCCAGTAGTATAAGACTAGCGGGACGCACAGATACGCAGTATTTT
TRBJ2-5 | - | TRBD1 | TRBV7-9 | CASSMGQTQETQYF | TGTGCCAGCAGCATGGGACAGACCCAAGAGACCCAGTACTTC
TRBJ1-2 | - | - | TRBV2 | CASPAGVHGYTF | TGTGCCAGCCCCGCGGGGGTTCACGGCTACACCTTC
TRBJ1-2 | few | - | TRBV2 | CASTKGGNYGYTF | TGTGCCAGCACAAAGGGGGGGAACTATGGCTACACCTTC